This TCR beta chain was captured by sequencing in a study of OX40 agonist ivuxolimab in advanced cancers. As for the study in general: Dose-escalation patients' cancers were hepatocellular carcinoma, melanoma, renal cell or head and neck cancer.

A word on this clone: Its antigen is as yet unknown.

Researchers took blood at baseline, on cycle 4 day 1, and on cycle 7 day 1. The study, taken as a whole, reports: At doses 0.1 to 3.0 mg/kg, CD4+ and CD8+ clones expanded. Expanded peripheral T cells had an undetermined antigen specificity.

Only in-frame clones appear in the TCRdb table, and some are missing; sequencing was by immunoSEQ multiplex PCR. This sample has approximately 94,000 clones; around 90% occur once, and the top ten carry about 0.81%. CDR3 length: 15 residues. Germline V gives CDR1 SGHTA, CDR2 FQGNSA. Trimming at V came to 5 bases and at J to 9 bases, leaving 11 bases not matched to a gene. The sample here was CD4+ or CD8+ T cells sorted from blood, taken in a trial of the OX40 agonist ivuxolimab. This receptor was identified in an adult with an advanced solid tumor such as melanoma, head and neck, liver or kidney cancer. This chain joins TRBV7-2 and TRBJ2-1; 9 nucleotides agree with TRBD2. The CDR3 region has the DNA TGTGCCAGCAGCATAGGGCTAGCGGGACTACCTGAGCAGTTCTTC. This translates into CASSIGLAGLPEQFF.